Listed here are 10 T cell receptor beta chains from one sample, sequenced in a study of T cells in Graves' hyperthyroidism and ophthalmopathy. Regions amplified from RNA transcripts were the TCR beta CDR3 regions. During a first-round RT-PCR of the TCR CDR3, the HTBI primer set was used. TCRdb itself ran the multiplex PCR reads through MiXCR, one entry per CDR3 protein. The top ten clones hold approximately 6.4% of a sample with some 570,000 distinct CDR3 sequences, approximately 15% of them seen once. The material sequenced was blood. Every receptor here comes from a woman younger than 35 with Graves' ophthalmopathy.

The chain uses TRBV30 and TRBJ2-1; tentative D call: TRBD2 (6 bases). The CDR3 is 14 amino acids. CDR1 GTSNPN and CDR2 SVGIG come from the germline V gene (reference sequence). V lost 1 base and J lost 9, with 16 bases in between. CDR3 loop: CAWSGWPAGSEQFF. In nucleotides, the CDR3 is TGTGCCTGGAGTGGGTGGCCAGCCGGGAGTGAGCAGTTCTTC.

The V gene is TRBV29-1, the J gene TRBJ2-3; D is possibly TRBD1 or TRBD2 (6 bases each). Deletions cut 5 bases from V and 1 base from J, with 13 bases between. The V gene's germline CDR1 is SQVTM and CDR2 ANQGSEA. The length of the CDR3 is 14 residues. CDR3 DNA: TGCAGCGTTCGGAGGGGGGTTGGCACAGATACGCAGTATTTT. Its protein product is CSVRRGVGTDTQYF.

This clonotype was counted between two and nine times. The gene calls are TRBV7-9 and TRBJ2-7; 7 bases map to TRBD2. The V segment lost 5 bases and the J segment 7 bases; nucleotides outside the gene matches: 5. The CDR3 is 12 residues long. The germline gives CDR1 SEHNR, CDR2 FQNEAQ (reference sequence). This chain's CDR3 is CASSRGRGEQYF. CDR3 sequence (DNA): TGTGCCAGCAGCCGTGGGAGGGGAGAGCAGTACTTC.

The CDR3 is CASSEGGSTDTQYF. The CDR3 region has the DNA TGTGCCAGCAGTGAGGGCGGGAGCACAGATACGCAGTATTTT. The chain joins TRBV6-1 to TRBJ2-3, with TRBD2 as a possible D gene (5 bases). CDR1 is MNHNS, CDR2 SASEGT, per germline. The CDR3 loop spans 14 amino acids. Trimming took off 3 bases at V and 0 bases at J, with 7 bases between the two ends.

This clonotype was observed a handful of times. The chain carries TRBV20-1 and TRBJ2-5, with 8 bases lining up with TRBD1. J gave up 7 bases and V 6 bases, and 16 bases lay outside the gene matches. In germline, CDR1 is DFQATT, CDR2 SNEGSKA (reference sequence). This CDR3 has 15 residues. CDR3 loop: CSAKGQVALEGTQYF. The CDR3 region has the DNA TGCAGTGCAAAGGGACAGGTGGCGCTGGAGGGGACCCAGTACTTC.

The chain joins TRBV3-1 to TRBJ2-7; TRBD1 might be the D (5 bases). The CDR3 has 15 residues. Germline V gives CDR1 LGHDT, CDR2 YNNKEL (reference sequence). Trimming shortened V by 6 bases and J by 5 bases, and 20 bases separated the two germline ends. The CDR3, as DNA: TGTGCCAGCAGTCGCAGAACAAGGGGTATCAACGAGCAGTACTTC. Its protein is CASSRRTRGINEQYF.

This clonotype appeared many times. This chain connects TRBV6-8 to TRBJ2-3; 7 nucleotides agree with TRBD2. Germline V lookup: CDR1 MNHGY, CDR2 SAAAGT. This CDR3 is 20 amino acids long. Trimming cost V 0 bases and J 0 bases; bases outside gene matches: 15. The CDR3 DNA is TGTGCCAGCAGTTACTCGACCTTAAGCGGGATTGGGCGGAGCACAGATACGCAGTATTTT. It codes for CASSYSTLSGIGRSTDTQYF.

This clonotype has at least ten counts. In nucleotides, the CDR3 is TGTGCCAGCAGCTCACCGGGACATTCACAAGAGACCCAGTACTTC. The encoded protein is CASSSPGHSQETQYF. J is TRBJ2-5 and V is TRBV11-3, with D possibly being TRBD1 (6 bases). The ends were cut back, 4 bases at V and 2 bases at J, with 14 bases in the middle. CDR3 length equals 15 residues. Germline CDR1 SGHNT, CDR2 YENEEA.

This clonotype was seen a few times. J is TRBJ2-5 and V is TRBV4-3; 8 positions agree with TRBD2. The CDR3 length is 18 residues. The V and J ends lost 4 bases and 2 bases, in that order; junction bases with no gene match: 15. Germline CDR1 LGHNA, CDR2 YSLEER. The CDR3 here is CASSRVVSVAGIQETQYF. CDR3 DNA: TGCGCCAGCAGCCGGGTCGTCTCGGTAGCGGGGATACAAGAGACCCAGTACTTC.

This clonotype was detected ten times or more. The V and J genes are TRBV27 and TRBJ1-2, with 8 bases that match TRBD1. The ends lost 6 bases at V and 6 bases at J; junction bases unmatched: 12. Germline V gene data show CDR1 as MNHEY and CDR2 as SMNVEV (reference sequence). CDR3 length equals 15 residues. The CDR3 DNA reads TGTGCCAGCAGATCGGGGACAGGCAAGGAGAATGGCTACACCTTC. Protein: CASRSGTGKENGYTF.